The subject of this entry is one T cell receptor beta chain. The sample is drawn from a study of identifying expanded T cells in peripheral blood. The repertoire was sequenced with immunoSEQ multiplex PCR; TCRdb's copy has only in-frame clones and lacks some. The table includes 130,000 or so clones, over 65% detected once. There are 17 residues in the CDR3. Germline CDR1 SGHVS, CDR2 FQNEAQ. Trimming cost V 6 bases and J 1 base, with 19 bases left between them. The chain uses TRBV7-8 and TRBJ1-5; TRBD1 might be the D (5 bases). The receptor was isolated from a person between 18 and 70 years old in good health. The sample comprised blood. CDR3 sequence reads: CASRPDSLGTSNQPQHF. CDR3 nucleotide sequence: TGTGCCAGCAGACCTGACAGCCTAGGAACGAGCAATCAGCCCCAGCATTTT.